These 29 T cell receptor beta chains came from one sample sequenced in a study of T cells in Graves' hyperthyroidism and ophthalmopathy (dated by TCRdb to about 2019). Preparation of the library involved multiplex PCR. Sequenced using an Illumina HiSeq 2000. The TCR beta CDR3 regions were amplified from the RNA transcripts. For the first round of RT-PCR on the TCR CDR3, the HTBI primer set was used together with the Qiagen OneStep RT-PCR kit. TCRdb cleaned the public reads at Q25 with fastp, built clones with MiXCR and kept in-frame beta chains. Entries that share a CDR3 protein sequence are merged under the most common genes and DNA. Counted in this sample were about 720,000 distinct CDR3 sequences; around 20% of them appeared once. The ten largest clones take up approximately 15% of the sample. Sequences were obtained from blood. Receptors were obtained from a woman in her 50s with Graves' hyperthyroidism that later progressed to Graves' ophthalmopathy.

This clonotype was counted at least ten times. This chain connects TRBV3-1 to TRBJ2-5; no firm D call. The V end was cut by 6 bases, the J end by 1 base, with 9 bases between. CDR3 length equals 13 residues. Looked up from germline, CDR1 is LGHDT and CDR2 is YNNKEL (reference sequence). The CDR3 bases are TGTGCCAGCAGGCGTCCGGGCCAAGAGACCCAGTACTTC. Amino acid sequence: CASRRPGQETQYF.

There are many counts of this clonotype. The chain links TRBV11-2 to TRBJ2-2; possibly TRBD2 for D (6 bases). The CDR3 loop spans 16 amino acids. V lost 3 bases, J lost 2 bases, and 13 bases lay in between. The V gene's germline CDR1 is SGHAT and CDR2 FQNNGV. The CDR3 DNA follows: TGTGCCAGCAGCTTGGAGGGGTTGGTAAACACCGGGGAGCTGTTTTTT. It codes for CASSLEGLVNTGELFF.

This clonotype was recorded many times. This chain connects TRBV18 to TRBJ1-6; no reliable D call. CDR1 KGHSH and CDR2 LQKENI come from the germline V gene. The CDR3 is made up of 15 amino acids. V lost 3 bases and J lost 10, with 16 bases in between. The CDR3 region is CASSPGSNAGSPLHF. The CDR3 region has the DNA TGTGCCAGCTCACCCGGGTCCAACGCAGGATCACCCCTCCACTTT.

The chain recombines TRBV7-9 with TRBJ2-3; the D call may be TRBD1 or TRBD2 (5 bases each). Germline values: CDR1 SEHNR, CDR2 FQNEAQ (reference sequence). Trimming stripped 5 bases from V and 2 bases from J, with 17 bases between. CDR3 length equals 16 residues. This CDR3 reads CASSPRWDGPTDTQYF. CDR3 nucleotide sequence: TGTGCCAGCAGCCCCAGGTGGGACGGACCCACAGATACGCAGTATTTT. Drawing the rest from reference TRBV7-9 and TRBJ2-3, the complete variable domain is DTGVSQNPRHKITKRGQNVTFRCDPISEHNRLYWYRQTLGQGPEFLTYFQNEAQLEKSRLLSDRFSAERPKGSFSTLEIQRTEQGDSAMYLCASSPRWDGPTDTQYFGPGTRLTVL.

The chain uses TRBV12-5 and TRBJ2-3; the match to TRBD2 covers 14 bases. Germline V gives CDR1 LGHNT, CDR2 FRNRAP. The V segment lost 4 bases and the J segment 3 bases; nucleotides outside the gene matches: 9. This CDR3 is 18 amino acids long. CDR3 sequence (DNA): TGTGCTAGTGGTTCCCGACTAGCGGGGGGGCCGAGAACAGATACGCAGTATTTT. Protein: CASGSRLAGGPRTDTQYF.

In this sample, this clonotype turned up many times. The rearrangement uses TRBV3-1 and TRBJ1-2; D may be TRBD1 (6 bases). The CDR3 has 14 amino acids. Germline V gives CDR1 LGHDT, CDR2 YNNKEL (reference sequence). Trimming cost V 4 bases and J 5 bases, with 14 bases left between them. CDR3 region: CASSLELTGYGYTF. CDR3 bases: TGTGCCAGCAGCCTAGAATTAACAGGGTATGGCTACACCTTC.

The CDR3 loop reads CASRSAGTGVEAFF. The DNA for the CDR3 is TGTGCCAGCAGGAGCGCCGGGACAGGCGTTGAAGCTTTCTTT. The chain couples TRBV25-1 to TRBJ1-1, with 8 bases fitting TRBD1. CDR1 and CDR2 from the germline V gene are MGHDK and SYGVNS. With 6 bases clipped from V and 7 bases from J, the junction kept 10 bases outside the gene matches. CDR3 length equals 14 residues.

This clonotype has a handful of counts. The V gene is TRBV20-1, the J gene TRBJ2-3; D may match TRBD1 or TRBD2 (6 bases each). V was pared by 6 bases and J by 0 bases, with 31 bases between. The CDR3 runs to 20 residues. The germline gives CDR1 DFQATT, CDR2 SNEGSKA (reference sequence). The CDR3 DNA sequence: TGCAGTGCCCGCCTCGCCCGAAGGAGGGGGACCACTTTTAGCACAGATACGCAGTATTTT. Protein product: CSARLARRRGTTFSTDTQYF.

In its sample, this clonotype was seen many times. This chain connects TRBV3-1 to TRBJ1-1; D is unclear. Deletions cut 1 base from V and 7 bases from J, with 10 bases between. CDR1 and CDR2 (germline): LGHDT, YNNKEL (reference sequence). This CDR3 comprises 13 residues. CDR3 sequence reads: CASSQATRVEAFF. The CDR3 DNA reads TGTGCCAGCAGCCAAGCGACGAGGGTTGAAGCTTTCTTT.

This clonotype was counted a few times. As DNA, the CDR3 is TGTGCCAGCAGCGCCGGGACAGGGAAGGAGCAGTACTTC. It is translated as CASSAGTGKEQYF. The genes are TRBV9 and TRBJ2-7; TRBD1 agrees at 9 bases. The CDR3 runs 13 residues. Germline V lookup: CDR1 SGDLS, CDR2 YYNGEE. V was pared by 3 bases and J by 7 bases, with 5 bases of the junction left unmatched.

The CDR3 nucleotides read TGCAGTGCTAAGGACAGGGGTCGGTACGAGCAGTACTTC. Its translation: CSAKDRGRYEQYF. The V call is TRBV20-1, the J call TRBJ2-7; 9 bases agree with TRBD1. J was trimmed by 4 bases and V by 4 bases; bases with no gene match: 5. Germline CDR1 DFQATT, CDR2 SNEGSKA (reference sequence). The CDR3 runs to 13 residues.

This clonotype was observed a few times. The J gene is TRBJ2-5, the V gene TRBV12-3 or TRBV12-4; 16 positions agree with TRBD2. V was clipped by 3 bases and J by 3 bases; unmatched bases: 19. The CDR3 covers 22 residues. CDR3 region: CASSFTIGGPGLAGGMKETQYF. Written as DNA, the CDR3 is TGTGCCAGCAGTTTTACCATTGGAGGCCCGGGACTAGCGGGGGGGATGAAAGAGACCCAGTACTTC.

There are a few counts of this clonotype. This chain uses TRBV27 with TRBJ2-2, with D unclear. Germline V CDR1 and CDR2: MNHEY, SMNVEV (reference sequence). With 5 bases removed from V and 5 bases from J, the gap between germline ends came to 15 bases. The CDR3 loop spans 15 amino acids. As DNA, the CDR3 is TGTGCCAGCAGTCCCCTCTCATACTTAACCGGGGAGCTGTTTTTT. Translating it yields CASSPLSYLTGELFF.

This chain joins TRBV30 and TRBJ1-1; maybe TRBD1 (5 bases). Per the germline V gene, CDR1 is GTSNPN and CDR2 is SVGIG (reference sequence). The CDR3 spans 13 residues. Trimming took off 8 bases at V and 5 bases at J, with 18 bases between the two ends. The CDR3 DNA reads as TGTGCCCGGCGCACGGGCTCAGGGACTGAAGCTTTCTTT. The encoded protein is CARRTGSGTEAFF.

This clonotype was detected ten times or more. The chain links TRBV2 to TRBJ1-2, with D perhaps matching TRBD1 (5 bases). Germline V gene data show CDR1 as SNHLY and CDR2 as FYNNEI. The CDR3 consists of 13 residues. The V end lost 6 bases, the J end lost 3 bases, and 11 bases lay between the germline ends. CDR3 amino acids: CASSGRGYYGYTF. CDR3 in DNA: TGTGCCAGCAGCGGGAGGGGTTACTATGGCTACACCTTC.

This rearrangement joins TRBV4-1 to TRBJ2-3; 8 nucleotides align to TRBD2. Germline values: CDR1 MGHRA, CDR2 YSYEKL. The CDR3 is 18 residues long. V was clipped by 0 bases and J by 6 bases; unmatched bases: 14. CDR3 loop: CASSQERTSTLTGDTQYF. The CDR3 region has the DNA TGCGCCAGCAGCCAAGAACGGACTAGCACTCTGACTGGGGATACGCAGTATTTT.

This clonotype has just a few counts. CDR3 region: CASSYWASGGETQYF. As DNA, the CDR3 is TGTGCCAGCAGTTACTGGGCTAGCGGGGGGGAGACCCAGTACTTC. This rearrangement joins TRBV6-5 to TRBJ2-5, with 11 positions matching TRBD2. This CDR3 comprises 15 residues. CDR1 and CDR2 (germline): MNHEY, SVGAGI. The V gene end was trimmed by 1 base and the J gene end by 5 bases; junction bases not matched to a gene: 3.

This clonotype appeared many times. The V and J genes are TRBV2 and TRBJ2-3, with no clear D. The CDR3 runs 15 residues. The germline V gene has CDR1 SNHLY and CDR2 FYNNEI. Trimming took 7 bases from V and 0 from J, leaving 14 bases between them. CDR3 protein: CASTVETRSTDTQYF. The CDR3 DNA is TGTGCCAGCACAGTTGAGACCCGCAGCACAGATACGCAGTATTTT.

As regards this clonotype: One end of the junction is discordant with germline, which a read error may explain. The chain is built from TRBV2 and TRBJ2-1, with 11 nucleotides matching TRBD1. CDR3 length: 16 residues. CDR1 is SNHLY and CDR2 is FYNNEI in the germline V gene. The CDR3 loop is CATSDPGTGGINEQFF. The CDR3 DNA sequence: TGTGCCACCAGTGACCCCGGGACAGGGGGTATCAATGAGCAGTTCTTC.

This clonotype occurred many times. J is TRBJ2-3 and V is TRBV11-2, with D perhaps TRBD2 (5 bases). Germline V lookup: CDR1 SGHAT, CDR2 FQNNGV. Trimming removed 1 base from V and 2 bases from J, with 7 bases in between. The CDR3 contains 14 residues. The CDR3 sequence: CASSLAGITDTQYF. The CDR3 DNA follows: TGTGCCAGCAGCTTAGCGGGGATCACAGATACGCAGTATTTT.

At least ten counts were recorded for this clonotype. V gene TRBV10-3 combines with J gene TRBJ2-1; 8 bases agree with TRBD2. The CDR3 is 16 amino acids. Per germline, CDR1 ENHRY and CDR2 SYGVKD. J was trimmed by 0 bases and V by 4 bases; bases with no gene match: 5. The CDR3, as DNA: TGTGCCATCAGTGTCGGCGGGGGGCACTCCTACAATGAGCAGTTCTTC. Amino acids: CAISVGGGHSYNEQFF.

V usage is TRBV15 and J usage is TRBJ1-5, with D possibly TRBD1 on 6 matching bases. This CDR3 has 15 amino acids. Per the germline V gene, CDR1 is LNHNV and CDR2 is YYDKDF (reference sequence). Between the trimmed V and J ends, which lost 0 bases and 5 bases, there was a span of 11 bases. The CDR3 loop reads CATSREAGAHQPQHF. In DNA form, the CDR3 reads TGTGCCACCAGCAGAGAAGCAGGGGCGCATCAGCCCCAGCATTTT.

J is TRBJ2-7 and V is TRBV14; D ambiguous. Trimming pared 0 bases from V and 3 bases from J, leaving 9 bases between. The germline CDR1 and CDR2 sequences are SGHDN and FVKESK. The CDR3 is 14 residues long. The CDR3 nucleotides are TGTGCCAGCAGCCAAGATCGAGGTGTCTACGAGCAGTACTTC. It is translated as CASSQDRGVYEQYF.

This clonotype was recorded many times. This sequence joins TRBV20-1 and TRBJ2-2, with 9 bases lining up with TRBD1. Germline V gives CDR1 DFQATT, CDR2 SNEGSKA (reference sequence). The ends lost 3 bases at V and 5 bases at J; junction bases unmatched: 13. The CDR3 runs to 17 residues. The CDR3 DNA reads TGCAGTGCTAGCAGAGCCGGGACAGGGAGAATGACCGGGGAGCTGTTTTTT. This sequence encodes CSASRAGTGRMTGELFF.

This clonotype appeared many times. The chain joins TRBV20-1 to TRBJ1-1; 10 bases align to TRBD1. After removal of 0 bases from V and 6 bases from J, the junction contained 4 bases not matched to a gene. Germline V CDR1 and CDR2: DFQATT, SNEGSKA (reference sequence). CDR3 length equals 14 residues. In DNA form, the CDR3 reads TGCAGTGCTAGAGAGGACAGGGGGTGGGCTGAAGCTTTCTTT. Its translation is CSAREDRGWAEAFF.

The chain combines TRBV29-1 with TRBJ1-5; D perhaps matches TRBD1 (6 bases). From germline, CDR1 is SQVTM and CDR2 ANQGSEA. The V gene lost 5 bases and the J gene lost 2 bases, with 7 bases spanning the gap. The CDR3 consists of 12 residues. The CDR3 DNA sequence: TGCAGCGTTCGACAGGGCAATCAGCCCCAGCATTTT. This codes for CSVRQGNQPQHF.

The chain recombines TRBV25-1 with TRBJ2-3, with 7 bases identical to TRBD2. Germline trimming cut 10 bases from V and 2 bases from J; bases unmatched to any gene: 9. Germline-derived CDR1 and CDR2 are MGHDK and SYGVNS. The CDR3 loop spans 14 amino acids. The CDR3 loop is CAIRQRGYTDTQYF. CDR3 sequence (DNA): TGTGCCATCCGGCAGCGGGGTTACACAGATACGCAGTATTTT.

This sequence joins TRBV29-1 and TRBJ1-4; D possibly corresponds to TRBD1 (5 bases). CDR3 length: 14 residues. The germline gives CDR1 SQVTM, CDR2 ANQGSEA. Trimming cost V 4 bases and J 5 bases, with 14 bases left between them. The CDR3 loop reads CSVVTQEENEKLFF. CDR3 nucleotide sequence: TGCAGCGTTGTGACACAGGAGGAGAATGAAAAACTGTTTTTT. The whole variable domain, filled in from reference TRBV29-1 and TRBJ1-4, reads SAVISQKPSRDICQRGTSLTIQCQVDSQVTMMFWYRQQPGQSLTLIATANQGSEATYESGFVIDKFPISRPNLTFSTLTVSNMSPEDSSIYLCSVVTQEENEKLFFGSGTQLSVL.

This clonotype was seen more than once but under ten times. The V call is TRBV2, the J call TRBJ2-3; D is perhaps TRBD1 (5 bases). This CDR3 comprises 16 residues. The V end was cut by 2 bases, the J end by 0 bases, with 12 bases between. Germline assignment: CDR1 SNHLY and CDR2 FYNNEI. This chain's CDR3 is CASSEMVGLSTDTQYF. Here the CDR3 DNA reads TGTGCCAGCAGTGAAATGGTGGGGCTTAGCACAGATACGCAGTATTTT.